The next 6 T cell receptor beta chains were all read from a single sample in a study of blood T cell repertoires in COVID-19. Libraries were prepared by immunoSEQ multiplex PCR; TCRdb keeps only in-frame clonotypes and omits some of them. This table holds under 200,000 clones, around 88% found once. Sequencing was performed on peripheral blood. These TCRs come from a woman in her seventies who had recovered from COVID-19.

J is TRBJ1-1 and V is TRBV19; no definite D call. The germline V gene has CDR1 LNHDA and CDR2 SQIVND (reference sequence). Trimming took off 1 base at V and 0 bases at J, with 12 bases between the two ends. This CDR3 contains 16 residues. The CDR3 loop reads CASSIGPGSMNTEAFF. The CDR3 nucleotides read TGTGCCAGTAGTATAGGGCCAGGTTCGATGAACACTGAAGCTTTCTTT.

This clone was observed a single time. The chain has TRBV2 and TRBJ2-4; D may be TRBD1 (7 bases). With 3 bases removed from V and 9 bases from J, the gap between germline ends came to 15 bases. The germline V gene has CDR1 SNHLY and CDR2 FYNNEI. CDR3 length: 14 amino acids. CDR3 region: CASSESGQGGIQYF. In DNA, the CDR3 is TGTGCCAGCAGTGAGAGCGGCCAGGGGGGCATTCAGTACTTC. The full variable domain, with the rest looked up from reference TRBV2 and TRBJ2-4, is EPEVTQTPSHQVTQMGQEVILRCVPISNHLYFYWYRQILGQKVEFLVSFYNNEISEKSEIFDDQFSVERPDGSNFTLKIRSTKLEDSAMYFCASSESGQGGIQYFGAGTRLSVL.

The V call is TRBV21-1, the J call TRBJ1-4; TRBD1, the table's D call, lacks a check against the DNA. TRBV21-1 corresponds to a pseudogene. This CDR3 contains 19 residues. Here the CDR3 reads CASSKGCRGLTSTNEKLFF. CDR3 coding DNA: TGTGCCAGCAGCAAAGGATGCAGGGGGCTAACGTCAACTAATGAAAAACTGTTTTTT.

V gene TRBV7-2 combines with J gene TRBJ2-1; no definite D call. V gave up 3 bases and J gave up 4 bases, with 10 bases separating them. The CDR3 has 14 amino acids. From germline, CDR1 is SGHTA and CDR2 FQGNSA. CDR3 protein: CASSFWAGYNEQFF. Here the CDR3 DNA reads TGTGCCAGCAGCTTTTGGGCAGGTTACAATGAGCAGTTCTTC. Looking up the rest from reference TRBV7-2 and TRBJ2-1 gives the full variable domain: GAGVSQSPSNKVTEKGKDVELRCDPISGHTALYWYRQSLGQGLEFLIYFQGNSAPDKSGLPSDRFSAERTGGSVSTLTIQRTQQEDSAVYLCASSFWAGYNEQFFGPGTRLTVL.

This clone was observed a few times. The CDR3 loop is CASTPGNQPQHF. CDR3 nucleotides: TGTGCCAGCACCCCGGGCAATCAGCCCCAGCATTTT. The chain joins TRBV19 to TRBJ1-5, with D unresolved. Trimming stripped 9 bases from V and 2 bases from J, with 8 bases between. The CDR3 covers 12 residues. CDR1 LNHDA and CDR2 SQIVND come from the germline V gene (reference sequence).

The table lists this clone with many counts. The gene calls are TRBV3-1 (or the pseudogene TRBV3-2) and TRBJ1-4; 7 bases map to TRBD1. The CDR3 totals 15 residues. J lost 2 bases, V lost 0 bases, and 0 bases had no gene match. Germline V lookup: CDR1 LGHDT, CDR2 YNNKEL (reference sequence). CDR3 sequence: CASSQEGQTNEKLFF. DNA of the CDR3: TGTGCCAGCAGCCAAGAGGGACAGACTAATGAAAAACTGTTTTTT.